A selection of T cell receptor beta chains follows, all from one sample in a study of blood T cell repertoires in COVID-19. TCRdb's copy holds only in-frame clones and misses some; the assay was immunoSEQ multiplex PCR. Here the sample spans around 190,000 clones, 65% to 90% being singletons. Input material: peripheral blood. These TCRs come from a man aged 45-65 years with active or convalescent COVID-19. Each CDR3 is given with its conserved first and last residue. D genes are given only for firm matches. Some rows have no size entry. The others give once, few or many, or a class for an expanded clone.

TRBV4-3	TRBJ2-5	-	-	CASSQGGGHQETQYF	TGCGCCAGCAGCCAAGGGGGAGGTCACCAAGAGACCCAGTACTTC
TRBV24-1	TRBJ2-3	-	TRBD1	CATSDLPGGADTQYF	TGTGCCACCAGTGACCTTCCAGGGGGCGCAGATACGCAGTATTTT
TRBV3-1/TRBV3-2	TRBJ1-6	once	-	CASSPTQGRSPLHF	TGTGCCAGCAGCCCCACACAGGGTAGGTCACCCCTCCACTTT
TRBV14	TRBJ1-6	-	-	CASSQGLGYNSPLHF	TGTGCCAGCAGCCAAGGACTCGGCTATAATTCACCCCTCCACTTT
TRBV2	TRBJ2-2	-	TRBD1	CASSETGVRTGELFF	TGTGCCAGCAGTGAAACAGGGGTTCGTACCGGGGAGCTGTTTTTT
TRBV9	TRBJ2-7	-	-	CASSKDRLGPYEQYF	TGTGCCAGCAGCAAGGACCGACTGGGGCCCTACGAGCAGTACTTC
TRBV3-1/TRBV3-2	TRBJ2-7	-	-	CASRDASSYEQYF	TGTGCCAGCAGGGATGCTAGCTCCTACGAGCAGTACTTC
TRBV7-3	TRBJ2-1	-	-	CASSLAMTSSYNEQFF	TGTGCCAGCAGCCTGGCGATGACAAGCTCCTACAATGAGCAGTTCTTC
TRBV6-1	TRBJ1-5	-	-	CASSAAGWGGNQPQHF	TGTGCCAGCAGTGCGGCTGGGTGGGGCGGCAATCAGCCCCAGCATTTT
TRBV6-6	TRBJ2-7	-	-	CASTRLGGYEQYF	TGTGCCAGCACACGTCTTGGCGGGTACGAGCAGTACTTC
TRBV18	TRBJ2-3	-	-	CASSLGGADTQYF	TGTGCCAGCTCACTCGGGGGAGCAGATACGCAGTATTTT
TRBV29-1	TRBJ1-1	-	-	CSVAAGKATEAFF	TGCAGCGTTGCGGCAGGGAAGGCTACTGAAGCTTTCTTT
TRBV19	TRBJ1-5	-	TRBD1	CASSSITGDQPQHF	TGTGCCAGTAGTTCCATAACAGGGGATCAGCCCCAGCATTTT
TRBV5-1	TRBJ2-2	many	-	CASSQVRQELYTGELFF	TGCGCCAGCAGCCAGGTCAGACAGGAGCTATACACCGGGGAGCTGTTTTTT
TRBV6-2/TRBV6-3	TRBJ2-2	-	TRBD2	CASSRLAGGPTGELFF	TGTGCCAGCAGCCGACTAGCGGGGGGGCCCACCGGGGAGCTGTTTTTT
TRBV15	TRBJ1-2	-	TRBD1	CATSPDRDYGYTF	TGTGCCACCAGCCCGGACAGGGACTATGGCTACACCTTC
TRBV11-2	TRBJ2-1	-	TRBD2	CASSLGSATSGSFEQFF	TGTGCCAGCAGCTTAGGTTCTGCGACTAGCGGGAGTTTTGAGCAGTTCTTC
TRBV2	TRBJ2-7	-	-	CASNAGAFSGEQYF	TGTGCCAGCAATGCAGGGGCTTTTTCGGGGGAGCAGTACTTC
TRBV5-4	TRBJ2-2	-	-	CASSLAGAVNTGELFF	TGTGCCAGCAGCTTGGCCGGAGCGGTAAACACCGGGGAGCTGTTTTTT
TRBV30	TRBJ1-2	-	-	CAWSVQAGANYGYTF	TGTGCCTGGAGTGTACAGGCAGGCGCTAACTATGGCTACACCTTC
TRBV19	TRBJ2-2	-	-	CASSIDRGTGELFF	TGTGCCAGTAGTATAGATAGGGGGACCGGGGAGCTGTTTTTT
TRBV5-4	TRBJ1-4	-	-	CASSTASTDGNEKLFF	TGTGCCAGCAGCACTGCCTCGACAGACGGGAATGAAAAACTGTTTTTT
TRBV2	TRBJ1-4	-	-	CASSVTGEKLFF	TGTGCCAGCAGTGTAACAGGGGAAAAACTGTTTTTT
TRBV7-2	TRBJ2-1	-	-	CASALGAEPYNEQFF	TGTGCCAGCGCATTAGGAGCGGAACCGTACAATGAGCAGTTCTTC
TRBV20-1	TRBJ1-4	-	TRBD1	CSASPPGQINEKLFF	TGCAGTGCTAGTCCACCGGGACAGATTAATGAAAAACTGTTTTTT
TRBV2	TRBJ1-5	-	-	CASSLDRINQPQHF	TGTGCCAGCAGTCTGGACAGAATCAATCAGCCCCAGCATTTT
TRBV19	TRBJ1-1	-	-	CASGPPSQGGDTEAFF	TGTGCCAGTGGGCCCCCCAGCCAGGGCGGCGACACTGAAGCTTTCTTT
TRBV5-1	TRBJ2-3	-	-	CASSLAGRGSTDTQYF	TGCGCCAGCAGCTTGGCCGGAAGGGGTAGCACAGATACGCAGTATTTT
TRBV28	TRBJ2-3	-	-	CASGGEGTDTQYF	TGTGCCAGCGGCGGGGAGGGCACAGATACGCAGTATTTT
TRBV11-1	TRBJ2-7	-	-	CASSEDPGEQYF	TGTGCCAGCAGCGAGGACCCGGGGGAGCAGTACTTC
TRBV5-1	TRBJ2-3	-	TRBD2	CASRRGLAASGTDTQYF	TGCGCCAGCAGAAGGGGACTAGCTGCCTCGGGCACAGATACGCAGTATTTT
TRBV19	TRBJ2-3	-	-	CASSIGTDTQYF	TGTGCCAGTAGTATCGGCACAGATACGCAGTATTTT
TRBV7-6	TRBJ1-4	once	TRBD1	CASSLSGGPNEKLFF	TGTGCCAGCAGCTTATCAGGGGGGCCTAATGAAAAACTGTTTTTT
TRBV27	TRBJ2-2	-	TRBD1	CASSPRDRDDTGELFF	TGTGCCAGCAGTCCCCGGGACAGGGACGACACCGGGGAGCTGTTTTTT
TRBV27	TRBJ1-2	-	TRBD1	CASSFIPTGGDYGYTF	TGTGCCAGCAGTTTCATCCCCACAGGGGGCGACTATGGCTACACCTTC
TRBV30	TRBJ1-2	-	-	CAWSGHSNYGYTF	TGTGCCTGGAGTGGACACTCTAACTATGGCTACACCTTC
TRBV28	TRBJ1-5	-	TRBD1	CASSLGQGGRQPQHF	TGTGCCAGCAGTTTAGGGCAGGGGGGACGTCAGCCCCAGCATTTT
TRBV6-5	TRBJ2-7	-	-	CASSYSSTGSYEQYF	TGTGCCAGCAGTTACTCGAGCACGGGCTCCTACGAGCAGTACTTC
TRBV11-3	TRBJ2-3	-	TRBD1	CASGQGASSDTQYF	TGTGCCAGCGGACAGGGGGCTAGCTCAGATACGCAGTATTTT
TRBV5-4	TRBJ2-1	-	-	CASSLVDPNEQFF	TGTGCCAGCAGCTTGGTAGATCCTAATGAGCAGTTCTTC
TRBV4-1	TRBJ1-5	-	TRBD1	CASSQGNRGGQPQHF	TGCGCCAGCAGCCAAGGAAACAGGGGTGGGCAGCCCCAGCATTTT
TRBV18	TRBJ2-3	-	TRBD2	CASSPPGTSGRDTQYF	TGTGCCAGCTCACCACCCGGGACTAGCGGGCGCGATACGCAGTATTTT
TRBV11-3	TRBJ1-3	-	TRBD1	CASSANETGGGCWSGNTIYF	TGTGCCAGCAGCGCAAACGAGACAGGGGGAGGGTGTTGGTCTGGAAACACCATATATTTT
TRBV7-9	TRBJ2-2	-	TRBD1	CASSRDRGDGELFF	TGTGCCAGCAGCAGGGACAGGGGGGACGGGGAGCTGTTTTTT
TRBV4-2	TRBJ1-2	-	TRBD1	CASSSQGGEGYTF	TGTGCCAGCAGCTCTCAAGGGGGCGAGGGCTACACCTTC
TRBV19	TRBJ1-2	-	-	CASRKTEYYGYTF	TGTGCCAGTAGAAAGACAGAATACTATGGCTACACCTTC
TRBV29-1	TRBJ2-7	-	TRBD2	CSVPLAGASYEQYF	TGCAGCGTCCCCCTAGCGGGGGCCTCCTACGAGCAGTACTTC